These 16 T cell receptor beta chains came from one sample sequenced in a study of cytomegalovirus exposure and HLA in healthy donors. The PCR contained 60 Vbeta and 13 Jbeta primers. Measured with immunoSEQ multiplex PCR; TCRdb has only the in-frame clones, and not every one. The profile shows 150,000 to 200,000 clones, over 60% of them singletons. The sample comprised PBMCs. The receptor source for this set is a woman aged 45-60 years in good health and CMV-seronegative.

This chain connects TRBV19 to TRBJ2-5; 11 nucleotides line up with TRBD2. V dropped 4 bases and J dropped 1; count of bases not matched to a gene: 2. The CDR3 totals 15 residues. Germline V CDR1 and CDR2: LNHDA, SQIVND (reference sequence). CDR3 in DNA: TGTGCCAGTAGTACTAGCGGGGGGCTCCAAGAGACCCAGTACTTC. Amino acid sequence: CASSTSGGLQETQYF.

This clone was seen only once. The V and J genes are TRBV9 and TRBJ1-1, with 7 bases fitting TRBD1. Germline V lookup: CDR1 SGDLS, CDR2 YYNGEE. Losses at the gene ends were 3 bases for V and 5 bases for J; bases not matched to a gene: 7. CDR3 length: 14 amino acids. CDR3: CASSGRQGGTEAFF. As DNA, the CDR3 is TGTGCCAGCAGCGGACGACAGGGTGGAACTGAAGCTTTCTTT.

The rearrangement uses TRBV6-5 and TRBJ2-5; D uncertain. Trimming pared 2 bases from V and 2 bases from J, leaving 3 bases between. Germline V gene lookup returns CDR1 MNHEY and CDR2 SVGAGI. The CDR3 has 12 amino acids. The CDR3 sequence is CASSYQQETQYF. CDR3 coding DNA: TGTGCCAGCAGTTACCAACAAGAGACCCAGTACTTC.

This clone was recorded a few times. V usage is TRBV6-4 and J usage is TRBJ2-3; 8 nucleotides line up with TRBD2. This CDR3 has 15 amino acids. From germline, CDR1 is MRHNA and CDR2 SNTAGT. J lost 6 bases, V lost 0 bases, and 5 bases had no gene match. The CDR3: CASSDSSGSVDTQYF. For the CDR3, the DNA is TGTGCCAGCAGTGACTCAAGCGGGAGCGTGGATACGCAGTATTTT.

The gene calls are TRBV6-5 and TRBJ2-5; TRBD2 matches at 11 bases. V trimming: 2 bases; J trimming: 6 bases; junction bases outside the gene matches: 5. CDR1 is MNHEY, CDR2 SVGAGI, per germline. The CDR3 totals 15 residues. CDR3 loop: CASSYVASGRQTQYF. The CDR3 nucleotides are TGTGCCAGCAGTTACGTGGCTAGCGGGAGGCAGACCCAGTACTTC.

This clone was counted a few times. V usage is TRBV9 and J usage is TRBJ1-3, with TRBD1 matching 8 bases. This CDR3 has 15 residues. The junction had 7 bases not matched to a gene; V was cut back by 3 bases and J by 5 bases. Germline values: CDR1 SGDLS, CDR2 YYNGEE. The CDR3 here is CASSEQGASRNTIYF. CDR3 sequence (DNA): TGTGCCAGCAGCGAGCAGGGGGCTAGTAGAAACACCATATATTTT. Together with reference TRBV9 and TRBJ1-3, the CDR3 gives the full variable domain: DSGVTQTPKHLITATGQRVTLRCSPRSGDLSVYWYQQSLDQGLQFLIQYYNGEERAKGNILERFSAQQFPDLHSELNLSSLELGDSALYFCASSEQGASRNTIYFGEGSWLTVV.

In this sample, this clone turned up once. The rearrangement joins TRBV27 to TRBJ2-7; 8 bases are a match to TRBD1. With V trimmed by 5 bases and J by 3 bases, 6 bases remained unmatched. Germline V lookup: CDR1 MNHEY, CDR2 SMNVEV (reference sequence). This CDR3 comprises 14 residues. The CDR3 DNA reads TGTGCCAGCAGTCCTTGGACAGGGCGCTACGAGCAGTACTTC. Amino acids: CASSPWTGRYEQYF.

The chain links TRBV4-3 to TRBJ1-4; D may be TRBD1 (6 bases). The CDR3 has 16 amino acids. CDR1 and CDR2 from the germline V gene are LGHNA and YSLEER. The germline V and J ends were trimmed by 2 bases and 0 bases, with 10 bases remaining between them. The DNA for the CDR3 is TGCGCCAGCAGCCAATACAGGGCCGCAACTAATGAAAAACTGTTTTTT. Translation: CASSQYRAATNEKLFF.

This clone was detected a few times. The chain recombines TRBV6-6 with TRBJ2-7; TRBD2 matches at 9 bases. Losses at the gene ends were 6 bases for V and 6 bases for J; bases not matched to a gene: 12. In germline, CDR1 is MNHNY, CDR2 SVGAGI (reference sequence). The CDR3 is 15 amino acids. CDR3 sequence reads: CASRPLAGGPGEQYF. The DNA for the CDR3 is TGTGCCAGCAGACCCCTGGCGGGAGGGCCGGGCGAGCAGTACTTC.

The chain recombines TRBV27 with TRBJ2-7, with 7 positions matching TRBD1. J lost 0 bases, V lost 6 bases, and 11 bases had no gene match. Germline lookup yields CDR1 MNHEY and CDR2 SMNVEV (reference sequence). The CDR3 has 16 amino acids. CDR3 protein: CASRKRSRDSSYEQYF. Written as DNA, the CDR3 is TGTGCCAGCAGAAAGAGGTCCAGGGACAGCTCCTACGAGCAGTACTTC.

The chain joins TRBV5-5 to TRBJ2-1; maybe TRBD1 (6 bases). Deletions cut 0 bases from V and 0 bases from J, with 10 bases between. This CDR3 is built from 16 residues. Germline assignment: CDR1 SGHKS and CDR2 YYEKEE (reference sequence). CDR3 protein: CASSLGQDSSYNEQFF. CDR3 nucleotide sequence: TGTGCCAGCAGCTTGGGACAGGATAGCTCCTACAATGAGCAGTTCTTC.

J is TRBJ2-3 and V is TRBV28, with TRBD1 identical over 8 bases. Germline CDR1 and CDR2: MDHEN and SYDVKM. CDR3 length: 16 residues. Germline trimming cut 3 bases from V and 4 bases from J; bases unmatched to any gene: 9. Here the CDR3 DNA reads TGTGCCAGCAGTTTTAGTCCAGGGGGCTTCGCAGATACGCAGTATTTT. Protein product: CASSFSPGGFADTQYF.

The genes are TRBV27 and TRBJ1-2; D gene uncertain. V was pared by 3 bases and J by 1 base, with 12 bases between. This CDR3 comprises 15 residues. Looked up from germline, CDR1 is MNHEY and CDR2 is SMNVEV (reference sequence). The CDR3 sequence: CASSFTGEYNYGYTF. The CDR3, as DNA: TGTGCCAGCAGTTTTACCGGGGAGTATAACTATGGCTACACCTTC.

This chain links TRBV11-2 with TRBJ2-2, with D possibly TRBD2 on 5 matching bases. Germline CDR1 SGHAT, CDR2 FQNNGV. This CDR3 spans 14 amino acids. Trimming removed 0 bases from V and 7 bases from J, with 9 bases in between. The CDR3 DNA reads TGTGCCAGCAGCTTAGATGGGAGAAACGGGGAGCTGTTTTTT. As protein: CASSLDGRNGELFF.

This chain links TRBV7-6 with TRBJ1-1; weak D call: TRBD1 (6 bases). The CDR3 runs 17 residues. The V gene lost 5 bases and the J gene lost 1 base, with 20 bases spanning the gap. Germline V CDR1 and CDR2: SGHVS, FNYEAQ. CDR3 nucleotides: TGTGCCAGCAGCCCCGTAGCGGGGGCCAACCCGAACACTGAAGCTTTCTTT. The encoded protein is CASSPVAGANPNTEAFF.

This clone appeared a single time. The chain links TRBV18 to TRBJ2-5, with D uncertain. The V gene lost 2 bases and the J gene lost 5 bases, with 12 bases spanning the gap. The germline CDR1 and CDR2 sequences are KGHSH and LQKENI. The CDR3 is 14 residues long. Here the CDR3 reads CASSPGSFGETQYF. In DNA form, the CDR3 reads TGTGCCAGCTCACCAGGCTCTTTCGGGGAGACCCAGTACTTC.